The 14 T cell receptor beta chains given below trace back to one sample, sequenced in a study of T cells in Graves' hyperthyroidism and ophthalmopathy. Amplified regions were TCR beta CDR3 sequences from RNA transcripts. An initial round of RT-PCR targeting the TCR CDR3 relied on the HTBI primer set. A single record per CDR3 protein comes from TCRdb applying MiXCR to the multiplex PCR reads. Counted here are roughly 700,000 distinct CDR3 sequences, about 35% occurring once; the ten biggest clones make up roughly 31%. The sequencing sample was made of blood. Receptor source: a woman between 35 and 50 years old with Graves' hyperthyroidism.

The chain joins TRBV2 to TRBJ1-2; D unclear. Trimming removed 8 bases from V and 7 bases from J, with 17 bases in between. The CDR3 totals 13 residues. CDR1 SNHLY and CDR2 FYNNEI come from the germline V gene. CDR3 sequence reads: CASLETQGSGYTF. CDR3 coding DNA: TGTGCCAGCCTAGAGACCCAAGGGAGTGGCTACACCTTC. Drawing the rest from reference TRBV2 and TRBJ1-2, the complete variable domain is EPEVTQTPSHQVTQMGQEVILRCVPISNHLYFYWYRQILGQKVEFLVSFYNNEISEKSEIFDDQFSVERPDGSNFTLKIRSTKLEDSAMYFCASLETQGSGYTFGSGTRLTVV.

V is TRBV30 and J is TRBJ2-5; D gene uncertain. The ends were cut back, 2 bases at V and 1 base at J, with 2 bases in the middle. The CDR3 length is 11 residues. Germline assignment: CDR1 GTSNPN and CDR2 SVGIG (reference sequence). The CDR3 is CAWSIQETQYF. Here the CDR3 DNA reads TGTGCCTGGAGTATCCAAGAGACCCAGTACTTC.

This clonotype was seen many times. The chain is built from TRBV29-1 and TRBJ2-2, with TRBD1 matching 7 bases. This CDR3 comprises 15 residues. Losses at the gene ends were 5 bases for V and 8 bases for J; bases not matched to a gene: 14. CDR1 and CDR2 (germline): SQVTM, ANQGSEA. DNA of the CDR3: TGCAGCGTTATGTCTATTATAAGGGGGCAAGGGGAGCTGTTTTTT. Amino acid sequence: CSVMSIIRGQGELFF.

V gene TRBV2 combines with J gene TRBJ1-6, with D unclear. V was clipped by 5 bases and J by 7 bases, with 18 bases between them. Germline V lookup: CDR1 SNHLY, CDR2 FYNNEI. The CDR3 is made up of 16 amino acids. Written as DNA, the CDR3 is TGTGCCAGCAGTTTCAACCCCCGGGCCCTAAATTCACCCCTCCACTTT. Its protein is CASSFNPRALNSPLHF.

The table lists this clonotype with a few counts. The chain links TRBV6-5 to TRBJ2-7; 10 bases map to TRBD2. J gave up 0 bases and V 6 bases, and 5 bases lay outside the gene matches. There are 15 residues in the CDR3. The germline gives CDR1 MNHEY, CDR2 SVGAGI. CDR3 region: CASSLSGRSSYEQYF. The CDR3 region has the DNA TGTGCCAGCAGCCTTAGCGGGAGGAGCTCCTACGAGCAGTACTTC.

This clonotype turned up a few times. The genes are TRBV3-1 and TRBJ1-2, with no clear D. This CDR3 spans 14 amino acids. Trimming shortened V by 1 base and J by 4 bases, and 10 bases separated the two germline ends. Per the germline V gene, CDR1 is LGHDT and CDR2 is YNNKEL (reference sequence). Here the CDR3 reads CASSQGPVGYGYTF. Here the CDR3 DNA reads TGTGCCAGCAGCCAAGGGCCGGTCGGCTATGGCTACACCTTC.

This clonotype was counted many times. V gene TRBV7-2 combines with J gene TRBJ2-6, with D perhaps TRBD1 (6 bases). Trimming shortened V by 4 bases and J by 2 bases, and 9 bases separated the two germline ends. CDR1 SGHTA and CDR2 FQGNSA come from the germline V gene. There are 15 residues in the CDR3. CDR3 bases: TGTGCCAGCAGCTCACAGGGCCCTGGGGCCAACGTCCTGACTTTC. This sequence encodes CASSSQGPGANVLTF.

This chain uses TRBV10-3 with TRBJ1-4; a weak D match, TRBD1 (6 bases). The CDR3 totals 15 residues. The germline V gene encodes CDR1 ENHRY and CDR2 SYGVKD. Trimming took off 0 bases at V and 9 bases at J, with 14 bases between the two ends. CDR3 sequence reads: CAISESRGERKKLFF. CDR3 in DNA: TGTGCCATCAGTGAGTCGAGGGGGGAGAGAAAAAAACTGTTTTTT.

This clonotype was seen only a few times. This chain connects TRBV12-3 or TRBV12-4 to TRBJ1-1; the D is unclear. The CDR3 is made up of 12 amino acids. V gave up 4 bases and J gave up 4 bases, with 7 bases separating them. The CDR3 DNA reads TGTGCCAGCAGTTCCCACGGCACTGAAGCTTTCTTT. As protein: CASSSHGTEAFF.

This chain links TRBV20-1 with TRBJ2-7, with a possible D match to TRBD2 (5 bases). With 6 bases removed from V and 5 bases from J, the gap between germline ends came to 20 bases. The V gene's germline CDR1 is DFQATT and CDR2 SNEGSKA (reference sequence). This CDR3 spans 14 amino acids. This chain's CDR3 is CSAWRDGIINEQYF. Here the CDR3 DNA reads TGCAGTGCCTGGAGAGACGGGATTATCAACGAGCAGTACTTC.

This sequence joins TRBV4-3 and TRBJ1-4; D ambiguous. Germline assignment: CDR1 LGHNA and CDR2 YSLEER. Trimming stripped 0 bases from V and 0 bases from J, with 8 bases between. This CDR3 has 16 amino acids. The CDR3 region is CASSQDLVATNEKLFF. The CDR3 DNA is TGCGCCAGCAGCCAAGATTTGGTCGCAACTAATGAAAAACTGTTTTTT.

This clonotype was observed a few times. The gene calls are TRBV20-1 and TRBJ2-6, with no clear D. CDR1 DFQATT and CDR2 SNEGSKA come from the germline V gene (reference sequence). Trimming stripped 7 bases from V and 0 bases from J, with 13 bases between. CDR3 length equals 15 residues. The CDR3 sequence: CSVLNSNSGANVLTF. DNA of the CDR3: TGCAGTGTTCTTAACAGTAACTCTGGGGCCAACGTCCTGACTTTC.

The rearrangement links TRBV29-1 to TRBJ1-2, with a tentative D call TRBD1 (6 bases). Germline V gene lookup returns CDR1 SQVTM and CDR2 ANQGSEA. Trimming removed 7 bases at V and 2 bases at J, with 11 bases between. This CDR3 is built from 12 residues. The CDR3 loop reads CSGRQGNYGYTF. The DNA for the CDR3 is TGCAGCGGACGCCAGGGGAACTATGGCTACACCTTC.

J is TRBJ1-2 and V is TRBV6-2 or TRBV6-3; 7 positions agree with TRBD1. This CDR3 has 14 residues. With V trimmed by 2 bases and J by 7 bases, 7 bases remained unmatched. The germline gives CDR1 MNHEY, CDR2 SVGEGT. The CDR3 loop reads CASSYDPGQSGYTF. CDR3 DNA: TGTGCCAGCAGTTACGACCCGGGACAGTCTGGCTACACCTTC.